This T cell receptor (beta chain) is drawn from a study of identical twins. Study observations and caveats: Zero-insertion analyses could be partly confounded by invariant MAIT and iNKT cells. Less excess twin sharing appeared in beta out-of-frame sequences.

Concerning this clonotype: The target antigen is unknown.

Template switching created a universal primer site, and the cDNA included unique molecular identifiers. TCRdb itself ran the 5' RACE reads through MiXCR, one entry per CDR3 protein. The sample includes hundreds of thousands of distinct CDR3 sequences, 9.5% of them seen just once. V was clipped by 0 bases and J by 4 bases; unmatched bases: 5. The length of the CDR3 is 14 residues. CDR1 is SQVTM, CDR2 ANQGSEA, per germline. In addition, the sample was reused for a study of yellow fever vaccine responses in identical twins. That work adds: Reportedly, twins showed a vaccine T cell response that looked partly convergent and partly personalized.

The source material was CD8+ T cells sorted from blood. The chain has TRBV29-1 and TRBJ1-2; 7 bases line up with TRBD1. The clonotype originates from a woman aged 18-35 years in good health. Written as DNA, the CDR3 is TGCAGCGTTGAAGATCTGGGACAGCTCTATGGCTACACCTTC. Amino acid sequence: CSVEDLGQLYGYTF.